The 25 T cell receptor beta chains given below trace back to one sample, sequenced in a study of shared T cell receptors in the human thymus. Profiling relied on immunoSEQ multiplex PCR, and the TCRdb table lists in-frame clones only, not all of them. The data contain hundreds of thousands of clones, roughly 86% of them singletons. Separately, the same data were catalogued under a study of human thymus T cells.

The sample was thymocytes. All receptors derive from a boy in the first two years of life with a congenital heart defect.

This rearrangement joins TRBV19 to TRBJ2-2; TRBD2 is a possible D gene (6 bases). Looked up from germline, CDR1 is LNHDA and CDR2 is SQIVND (reference sequence). CDR3 length equals 16 residues. V gave up 1 base and J gave up 1 base, with 10 bases separating them. CDR3 DNA: TGTGCCAGTAGTATAGGGGCCGGGGGGAACACCGGGGAGCTGTTTTTT. Its protein is CASSIGAGGNTGELFF.

The chain carries TRBV27 and TRBJ1-1; D possibly corresponds to TRBD1 (6 bases). The CDR3 spans 13 residues. The germline gives CDR1 MNHEY, CDR2 SMNVEV (reference sequence). Trimming shortened V by 1 base and J by 8 bases, and 11 bases separated the two germline ends. The chain's CDR3 is CASSLLRGQEAFF. The CDR3 DNA follows: TGTGCCAGCAGTTTATTACGCGGACAGGAAGCTTTCTTT.

Only one count was recorded for this clone. Additional DNA sequences in this sample encode the identical CDR3. CDR3 sequence: CASSFQGAYEQYF. For the CDR3, the DNA is TGTGCCAGCAGTTTTCAGGGGGCCTACGAGCAGTACTTC. J is TRBJ2-7 and V is TRBV28, with 7 bases lining up with TRBD1. The CDR3 runs 13 residues. CDR1 and CDR2 (germline): MDHEN, SYDVKM. Unmatched junction bases numbered 1, after V lost 3 bases and J lost 2 bases.

The chain couples TRBV19 to TRBJ1-5; D perhaps matches TRBD1 (5 bases). This CDR3 region has 16 residues. The V end was cut by 4 bases, the J end by 2 bases, with 15 bases between. CDR1 is LNHDA, CDR2 SQIVND, per germline (reference sequence). This chain's CDR3 is CASSTGPPGGNQPQHF. The CDR3 bases are TGTGCCAGTAGTACCGGACCCCCGGGGGGCAATCAGCCCCAGCATTTT.

The V gene is TRBV5-4, the J gene TRBJ2-7; TRBD2 agrees at 10 bases. J was trimmed by 2 bases and V by 2 bases; bases with no gene match: 7. CDR1 and CDR2 from the germline V gene are SGHNT and YYREEE (reference sequence). CDR3 length: 16 amino acids. Here the CDR3 reads CASSFQLAGFTYEQYF. The CDR3 DNA is TGTGCCAGCAGCTTCCAACTAGCGGGATTCACCTACGAGCAGTACTTC.

The chain links TRBV4-1 to TRBJ2-1; the D gene is possibly TRBD2 (5 bases). V lost 1 base, J lost 0 bases, and 7 bases lay in between. Germline V CDR1 and CDR2: MGHRA, YSYEKL. The CDR3 has 15 amino acids. CDR3 nucleotides: TGCGCCAGCAGCCAAGTGGCGGGCTCCTACAATGAGCAGTTCTTC. This encodes CASSQVAGSYNEQFF.

The chain has TRBV4-3 and TRBJ1-6; perhaps TRBD1 as D (5 bases). The CDR3 is 16 residues long. The germline gives CDR1 LGHNA, CDR2 YSLEER. Trimming removed 1 base at V and 6 bases at J, with 13 bases between. The CDR3 is CASSQVAGVANSPLHF. In nucleotides, the CDR3 is TGCGCCAGCAGCCAAGTAGCGGGGGTCGCTAATTCACCCCTCCACTTT.

This clone has only a few counts. The rearrangement links TRBV28 to TRBJ1-3; unclear D gene. Trimming left V 2 bases short and J 8 bases short, with 13 bases between. This CDR3 is 14 amino acids long. The V gene's germline CDR1 is MDHEN and CDR2 SYDVKM. CDR3 loop: CASSLLPSSDTIYF. The CDR3, as DNA: TGTGCCAGCAGTTTACTGCCTTCGTCGGACACCATATATTTT. The full variable domain, with the rest looked up from reference TRBV28 and TRBJ1-3, is DVKVTQSSRYLVKRTGEKVFLECVQDMDHENMFWYRQDPGLGLRLIYFSYDVKMKEKGDIPEGYSVSREKKERFSLILESASTNQTSMYLCASSLLPSSDTIYFGEGSWLTVV.

V and J are TRBV15 and TRBJ1-3; tentative D call: TRBD1 (5 bases). Trimming pared 2 bases from V and 0 bases from J, leaving 17 bases between. Per germline, CDR1 LNHNV and CDR2 YYDKDF (reference sequence). CDR3 length equals 18 residues. CDR3 DNA: TGTGCCACCAGCAGACCTTCCCTGGACACCTTCTCTGGAAACACCATATATTTT. Protein sequence: CATSRPSLDTFSGNTIYF.

The J gene is TRBJ2-7, the V gene TRBV27, with D perhaps TRBD2 (6 bases). Germline CDR1 reads MNHEY; CDR2 reads SMNVEV (reference sequence). The CDR3 runs to 14 residues. Trimming stripped 4 bases from V and 3 bases from J, with 13 bases between. CDR3 residues: CASSSDVADYEQYF. In nucleotides, the CDR3 is TGTGCCAGCAGTTCGGACGTAGCGGACTACGAGCAGTACTTC.

This chain uses TRBV7-2 with TRBJ1-6; TRBD1 might be the D (6 bases). Germline lookup yields CDR1 SGHTA and CDR2 FQGNSA. Trimming shortened V by 4 bases and J by 10 bases, and 14 bases separated the two germline ends. The CDR3 is made up of 14 amino acids. In nucleotides, the CDR3 is TGTGCCAGCAGCTCTTCAGGGGTTGGATCACCCCTCCACTTT. Its protein product is CASSSSGVGSPLHF.

The chain is built from TRBV7-3 and TRBJ2-2; TRBD2 agrees at 7 bases. Germline V gene sequence: CDR1 SGHTA, CDR2 FQGTGA. The CDR3 consists of 17 residues. After removal of 2 bases from V and 4 bases from J, the junction contained 10 bases not matched to a gene. CDR3: CASSLLQGGRATGELFF. CDR3 nucleotides: TGTGCCAGCAGCTTACTTCAGGGAGGGAGAGCCACCGGGGAGCTGTTTTTT.

The V call is TRBV7-8, the J call TRBJ2-7; tentatively, D is TRBD2 (6 bases). The length of the CDR3 is 21 residues. Germline CDR1 is SGHVS and CDR2 is FQNEAQ. Trimming removed 4 bases from V and 1 base from J, with 32 bases in between. CDR3 in amino acids: CASSSENSTAQTRESSYEQYF. The CDR3, as DNA: TGTGCCAGCAGCTCTGAAAATTCGACAGCCCAGACACGGGAGTCGTCCTACGAGCAGTACTTC.

The V gene is TRBV4-1, the J gene TRBJ2-2; 14 nucleotides agree with TRBD2. The length of the CDR3 is 17 residues. V lost 1 base and J lost 9; bases outside the gene matches: 7. Germline V gives CDR1 MGHRA, CDR2 YSYEKL. The CDR3, as DNA: TGCGCCAGCAGCCAAGTTGTGGGACTAGCGGGAGTACGGGAGCTGTTTTTT. Its protein is CASSQVVGLAGVRELFF.

This chain uses TRBV5-4 with TRBJ2-2; TRBD2 aligns across 14 bases. V was clipped by 4 bases and J by 6 bases; unmatched bases: 2. CDR1 and CDR2 from the germline V gene are SGHNT and YYREEE (reference sequence). The CDR3 loop spans 15 amino acids. CDR3 sequence: CASSGTSGSAGELFF. DNA for the CDR3: TGTGCCAGCAGCGGGACTAGCGGGAGCGCCGGGGAGCTGTTTTTT.

This clone was seen once. This chain connects TRBV1 to TRBJ2-1; the tabulated D call, TRBD2, remains unverified against the DNA. TRBV1 is tagged as a pseudogene. The CDR3 runs 18 residues. The CDR3 spells CTSSQHHGGLSSYNEQFF. The CDR3 nucleotides read TGCACCAGCAGCCAACATCACGGGGGGTTGAGCTCCTACAATGAGCAGTTCTTC.

The V and J genes are TRBV4-1 and TRBJ2-7; D perhaps matches TRBD1 (5 bases). V shed 8 bases and J shed 0 bases, with 14 bases lying between them. The germline gives CDR1 MGHRA, CDR2 YSYEKL. CDR3 length equals 14 residues. The CDR3 region has the DNA TGCGCCAGCGAGGAGACAGCCTTCTCCTACGAGCAGTACTTC. Translating it yields CASEETAFSYEQYF.

J is TRBJ2-2 and V is TRBV2, with TRBD1 matching 8 bases. CDR1 SNHLY and CDR2 FYNNEI come from the germline V gene. The CDR3 consists of 17 residues. Unmatched junction bases numbered 12, after V lost 7 bases and J lost 2 bases. The CDR3, as DNA: TGTGCCAGCATAAGACAGGGGTCCGTGTTTAACACCGGGGAGCTGTTTTTT. Its protein product is CASIRQGSVFNTGELFF.

The V call is TRBV7-7, the J call TRBJ2-5, with a possible D match to TRBD2 (5 bases). V was cut by 5 bases and J by 2 bases, with 18 bases left in between. The CDR3 is 16 amino acids. Germline loops: CDR1 SSHAT, CDR2 FNYEAQ (reference sequence). The CDR3 sequence: CASSALLLEVQETQYF. The DNA for the CDR3 is TGTGCCAGCAGCGCCCTGTTGTTGGAGGTGCAAGAGACCCAGTACTTC. Combining the CDR3 with reference TRBV7-7 and TRBJ2-5 gives the whole variable domain GAGVSQSPRYKVTKRGQDVTLRCDPISSHATLYWYQQALGQGPEFLTYFNYEAQPDKSGLPSDRFSAERPEGSISTLTIQRTEQRDSAMYRCASSALLLEVQETQYFGPGTRLLVL.

CDR3 bases: TGTGCCAGCAGCTTAGAGGTAGCGGGCCAAGAGACCCAGTACTTC. This translates into CASSLEVAGQETQYF. This sequence joins TRBV11-2 and TRBJ2-5, with 7 nucleotides matching TRBD2. V lost 0 bases, J lost 1 base, and 2 bases stayed unmatched. There are 15 residues in the CDR3. Germline CDR1 reads SGHAT; CDR2 reads FQNNGV.

This rearrangement joins TRBV11-2 to TRBJ2-3; 9 bases align to TRBD2. The V segment lost 4 bases and the J segment 4 bases; nucleotides outside the gene matches: 15. Germline CDR1 is SGHAT and CDR2 is FQNNGV. The CDR3 loop spans 18 amino acids. This CDR3 reads CASSSQRQRQREADTQYF. CDR3 DNA: TGTGCCAGCAGCTCCCAACGTCAAAGGCAGCGGGAGGCAGATACGCAGTATTTT.

This clone came up once. The chain is built from TRBV10-3 and TRBJ1-1; D is unresolved. V shed 4 bases and J shed 0 bases, with 15 bases lying between them. This CDR3 is 16 amino acids long. Per germline, CDR1 ENHRY and CDR2 SYGVKD. CDR3 nucleotides: TGTGCCATCAGTGCCACAGAAAATCGCATGAACACTGAAGCTTTCTTT. Translated: CAISATENRMNTEAFF.

The chain uses TRBV4-1 and TRBJ1-1, with 9 bases fitting TRBD1. J was trimmed by 3 bases and V by 1 base; bases with no gene match: 6. The CDR3 sequence is 16 residues long. From germline, CDR1 is MGHRA and CDR2 YSYEKL. The CDR3 region has the DNA TGCGCCAGCAGCCAAGCCGGGGGGACAGGGTACACTGAAGCTTTCTTT. The encoded protein is CASSQAGGTGYTEAFF.

The chain uses TRBV2 and TRBJ1-2; D is undetermined. V was pared by 2 bases and J by 3 bases, with 10 bases between. The CDR3 covers 14 residues. Germline CDR1 reads SNHLY; CDR2 reads FYNNEI. CDR3 protein: CASSEPPGHYGYTF. As DNA, the CDR3 is TGTGCCAGCAGTGAACCCCCAGGCCACTATGGCTACACCTTC.

The rearrangement uses TRBV14 and TRBJ1-1; 8 bases line up with TRBD1. The CDR3 loop spans 17 amino acids. The junction had 14 bases not matched to a gene; V was cut back by 4 bases and J by 4 bases. CDR1 is SGHDN, CDR2 FVKESK, per germline. CDR3 sequence reads: CASSPEGYRGESTEAFF. DNA for the CDR3: TGTGCCAGCAGCCCAGAGGGATACAGGGGGGAGAGCACTGAAGCTTTCTTT.